This T cell receptor (beta chain) was captured in a study of blood T cells in healthy people across ages. With a J-beta primer mix and a sample-barcoded 5' primer, a second PCR ran 7 to 11 cycles. TCRdb analysed the 5' RACE reads with MiXCR anew, one entry per CDR3 protein. This sample has around 650,000 distinct CDR3 sequences, with approximately 30% found just once. CDR3 length: 17 residues. Per the germline V gene, CDR1 is SEHNR and CDR2 is FQNEAQ (reference sequence). What was sequenced was blood. The TCR originated in a woman older than 75 in good health. The gene calls are TRBV7-9 and TRBJ2-1; TRBD2 agrees at 13 bases. The DNA end lines up better with TRBJ2-7; the J call may be wrong. Here the CDR3 DNA reads TGTGCCAGCAGCCGACTAGCGGGGGGCCGCTCCTACAATGAGCAGTACTTC. Its translation: CASSRLAGGRSYNEQYF.